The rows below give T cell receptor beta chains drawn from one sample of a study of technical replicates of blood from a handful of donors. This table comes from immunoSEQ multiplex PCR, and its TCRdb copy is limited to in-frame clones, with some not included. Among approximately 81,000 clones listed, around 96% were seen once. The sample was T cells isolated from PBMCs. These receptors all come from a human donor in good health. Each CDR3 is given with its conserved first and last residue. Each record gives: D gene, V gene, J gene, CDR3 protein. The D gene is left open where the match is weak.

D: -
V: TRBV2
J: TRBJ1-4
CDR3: CASSEVTEGGAEKLFF

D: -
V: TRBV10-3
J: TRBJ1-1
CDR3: CAISETEWTAFANTEAFF

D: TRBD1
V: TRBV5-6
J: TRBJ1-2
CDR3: CASSLASSTGTGNYGYTF

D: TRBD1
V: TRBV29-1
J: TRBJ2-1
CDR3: CSVVSRDRPYNEQFF

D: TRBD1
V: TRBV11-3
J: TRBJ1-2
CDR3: CASSRGQGATYGYTF

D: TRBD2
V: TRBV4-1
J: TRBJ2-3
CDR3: CASSLRLAGVSHTDTQYF

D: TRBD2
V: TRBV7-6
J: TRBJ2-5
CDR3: CASSLGSGEQETQYF

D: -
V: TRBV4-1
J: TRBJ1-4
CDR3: CASSHVHTGQVREKLFF

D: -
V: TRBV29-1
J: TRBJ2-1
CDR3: CSVDSYNDQFF

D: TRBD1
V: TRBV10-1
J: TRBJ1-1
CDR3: CASSESNRGNTEAFF

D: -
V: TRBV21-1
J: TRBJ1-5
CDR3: CASRDRVKPQHF

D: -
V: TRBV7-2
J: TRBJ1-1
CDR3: CASSLGGTLKIAFF

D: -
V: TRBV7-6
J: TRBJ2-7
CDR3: CASSNRDNPNYEQYF

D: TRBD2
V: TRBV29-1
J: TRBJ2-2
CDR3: CSVGGLAGGGELFF

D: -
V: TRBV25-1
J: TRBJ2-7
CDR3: CASIPRTVFYEQYF

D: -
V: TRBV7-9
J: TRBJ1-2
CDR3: CASSRGYGYTF

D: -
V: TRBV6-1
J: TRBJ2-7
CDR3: CASSDRGFYEQYF

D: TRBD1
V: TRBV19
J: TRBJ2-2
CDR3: CASSMTGASTGELFF

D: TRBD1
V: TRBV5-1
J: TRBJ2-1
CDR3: CASSGGTGKNEQFF

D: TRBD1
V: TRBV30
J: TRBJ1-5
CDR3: CAWRQGNQPQHF

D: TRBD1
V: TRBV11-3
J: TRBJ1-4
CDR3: CASSHDRGNEKLFF

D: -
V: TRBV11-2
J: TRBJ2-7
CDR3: CASSFRANEQYF

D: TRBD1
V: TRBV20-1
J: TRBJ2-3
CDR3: CSARQGDTQYF

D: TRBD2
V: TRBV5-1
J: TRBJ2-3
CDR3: CASRNSGSRGTDTQYF

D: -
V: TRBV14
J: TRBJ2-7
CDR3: CASSLTSEQYF